The source of this T cell receptor beta chain is a study of CD8 T cells in Susac syndrome. The V and J ends lost 9 bases and 0 bases respectively, with 11 bases between them. The CDR3 contains 13 residues. The germline CDR1 and CDR2 sequences are KGHDR and SFDVKD. Sequencing of TCR beta, carried out with a high-throughput approach, was applied to CD8+ and CD4+ T cells from the blood. As controls, healthy donors matched for age and sex were used. TEMRA cells were FACS-enriched, while CD8+ and CD4+ T cells were negatively isolated. RNA in amounts of roughly 0.5 to 1 ug was reverse transcribed with random hexamers. Coverage of TCR beta CDR3 amplification by immunoSEQ multiplex PCR extended to 54 Vbeta and 13 Jbeta. TCRdb recomputed calls from the immunoSEQ multiplex PCR reads with MiXCR, one row per CDR3 protein. The table records approximately 150,000 distinct CDR3 sequences, about 94% of them present only once.

The receptor was isolated from a human donor in good health. The chain combines TRBV24-1 with TRBJ2-7, with D maybe TRBD2 (6 bases). Specimen: CD4+ T cells from PBMCs. The chain's CDR3 is CATGGTFSYEQYF. In DNA, the CDR3 is TGTGCCACCGGAGGGACGTTCTCCTACGAGCAGTACTTC.